This T cell receptor (beta chain) originates from a study of tumor T cells in aggressive B-cell lymphoma. Clones were read by immunoSEQ multiplex PCR, and TCRdb kept only the in-frame ones, dropping some. Seen here are about 1,600 clones, 93% observed once, and the top ten hold about 3%. CDR3 length: 16 residues. The V and J ends lost 8 bases and 6 bases, in that order; junction bases with no gene match: 17. Germline lookup yields CDR1 MDHEN and CDR2 SYDVKM. This clone was observed once. This rearrangement joins TRBV28 to TRBJ2-5; 8 bases are shared with TRBD1. The sequence was obtained from an adult with diffuse large B cell lymphoma. Source material: tumor tissue. For the CDR3, the DNA is TGTGCCAGCCTTTCCTCAGGCAGGGGGCCGGGGAAGACCCAGTACTTC. It yields the protein CASLSSGRGPGKTQYF.